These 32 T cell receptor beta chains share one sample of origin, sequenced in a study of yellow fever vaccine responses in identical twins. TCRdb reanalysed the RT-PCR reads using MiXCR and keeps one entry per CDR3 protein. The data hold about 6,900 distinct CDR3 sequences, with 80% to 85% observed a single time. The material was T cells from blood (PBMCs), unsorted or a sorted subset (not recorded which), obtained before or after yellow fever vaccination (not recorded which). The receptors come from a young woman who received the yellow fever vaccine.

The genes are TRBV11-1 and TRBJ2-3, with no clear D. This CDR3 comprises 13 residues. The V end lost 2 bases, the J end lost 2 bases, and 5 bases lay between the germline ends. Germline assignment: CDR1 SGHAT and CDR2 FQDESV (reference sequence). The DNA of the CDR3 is TGTGCCAGCAGCTTACCAGCCACAGATACGCAGTATTTT. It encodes CASSLPATDTQYF.

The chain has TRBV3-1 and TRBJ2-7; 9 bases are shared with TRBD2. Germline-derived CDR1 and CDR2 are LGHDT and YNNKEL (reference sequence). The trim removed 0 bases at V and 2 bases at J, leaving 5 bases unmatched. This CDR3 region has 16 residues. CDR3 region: CASSQEEGGGAYEQYF. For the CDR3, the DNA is TGTGCCAGCAGCCAAGAGGAGGGCGGGGGGGCCTACGAGCAGTACTTC.

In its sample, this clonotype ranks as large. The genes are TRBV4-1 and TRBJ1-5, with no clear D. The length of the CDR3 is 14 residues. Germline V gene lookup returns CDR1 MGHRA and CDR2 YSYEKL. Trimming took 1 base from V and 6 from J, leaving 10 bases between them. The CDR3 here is CASSQGQDRQPQHF. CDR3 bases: TGCGCCAGCAGCCAAGGGCAGGACCGTCAGCCCCAGCATTTT.

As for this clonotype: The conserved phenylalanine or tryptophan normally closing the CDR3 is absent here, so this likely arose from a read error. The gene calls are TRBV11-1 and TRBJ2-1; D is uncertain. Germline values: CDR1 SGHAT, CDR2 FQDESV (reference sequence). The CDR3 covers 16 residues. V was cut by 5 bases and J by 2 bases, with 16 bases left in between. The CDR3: CASSPRPSVPYNEQFI. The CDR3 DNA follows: TGTGCCAGCAGCCCCCGACCTAGTGTCCCCTACAATGAGCAGTTCATC.

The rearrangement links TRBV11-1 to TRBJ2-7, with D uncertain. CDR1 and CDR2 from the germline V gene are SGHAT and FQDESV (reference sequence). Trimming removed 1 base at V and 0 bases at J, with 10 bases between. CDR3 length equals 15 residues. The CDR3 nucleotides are TGTGCCAGCAGCTTAGAGGGCAGCACCTCCTACGAGCAGTACTTC. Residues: CASSLEGSTSYEQYF.

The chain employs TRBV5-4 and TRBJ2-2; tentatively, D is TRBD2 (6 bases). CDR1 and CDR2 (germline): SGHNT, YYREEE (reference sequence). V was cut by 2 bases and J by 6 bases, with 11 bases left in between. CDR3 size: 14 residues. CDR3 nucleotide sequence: TGTGCCAGCAGCTTCGCGGGGTCTGCCGGGGAGCTGTTTTTT. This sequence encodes CASSFAGSAGELFF.

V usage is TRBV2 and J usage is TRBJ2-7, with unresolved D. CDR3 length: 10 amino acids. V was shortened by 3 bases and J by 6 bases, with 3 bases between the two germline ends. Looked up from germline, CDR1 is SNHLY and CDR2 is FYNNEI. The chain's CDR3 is CASSDSEQYF. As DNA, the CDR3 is TGTGCCAGCAGTGATTCCGAGCAGTACTTC.

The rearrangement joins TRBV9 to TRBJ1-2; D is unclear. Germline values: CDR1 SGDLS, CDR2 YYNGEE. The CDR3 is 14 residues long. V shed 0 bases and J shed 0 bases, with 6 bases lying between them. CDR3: CASSVGATNYGYTF. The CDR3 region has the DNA TGTGCCAGCAGCGTAGGTGCAACTAACTATGGCTACACCTTC. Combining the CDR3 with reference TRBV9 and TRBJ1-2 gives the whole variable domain DSGVTQTPKHLITATGQRVTLRCSPRSGDLSVYWYQQSLDQGLQFLIQYYNGEERAKGNILERFSAQQFPDLHSELNLSSLELGDSALYFCASSVGATNYGYTFGSGTRLTVV.

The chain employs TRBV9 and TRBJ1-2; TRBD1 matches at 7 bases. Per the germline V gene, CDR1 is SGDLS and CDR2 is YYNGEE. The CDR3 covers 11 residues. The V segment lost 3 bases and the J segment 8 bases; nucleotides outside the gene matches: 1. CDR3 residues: CASSAGGGYTF. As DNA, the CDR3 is TGTGCCAGCAGCGCAGGGGGGGGCTACACCTTC.

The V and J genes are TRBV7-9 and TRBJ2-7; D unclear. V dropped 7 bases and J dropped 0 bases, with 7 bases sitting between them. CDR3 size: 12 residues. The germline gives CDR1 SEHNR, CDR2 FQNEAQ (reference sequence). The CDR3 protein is CASTDISYEQYF. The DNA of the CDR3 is TGTGCCAGCACCGACATCTCCTACGAGCAGTACTTC.

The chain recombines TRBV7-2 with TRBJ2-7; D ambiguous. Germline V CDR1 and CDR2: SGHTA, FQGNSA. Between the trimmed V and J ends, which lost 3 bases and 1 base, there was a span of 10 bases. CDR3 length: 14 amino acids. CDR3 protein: CASSLIGQSYEQYF. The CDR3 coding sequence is TGTGCCAGCAGCTTGATCGGGCAATCCTACGAGCAGTACTTC.

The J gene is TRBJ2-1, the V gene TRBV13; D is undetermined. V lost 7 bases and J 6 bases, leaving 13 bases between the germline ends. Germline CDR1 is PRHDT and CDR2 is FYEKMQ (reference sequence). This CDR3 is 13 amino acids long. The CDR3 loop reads CASIIPSGNEQFF. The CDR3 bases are TGTGCCAGCATAATCCCTTCAGGCAATGAGCAGTTCTTC. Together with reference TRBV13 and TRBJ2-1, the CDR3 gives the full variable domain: AAGVIQSPRHLIKEKRETATLKCYPIPRHDTVYWYQQGPGQDPQFLISFYEKMQSDKGSIPDRFSAQQFSDYHSELNMSSLELGDSALYFCASIIPSGNEQFFGPGTRLTVL.

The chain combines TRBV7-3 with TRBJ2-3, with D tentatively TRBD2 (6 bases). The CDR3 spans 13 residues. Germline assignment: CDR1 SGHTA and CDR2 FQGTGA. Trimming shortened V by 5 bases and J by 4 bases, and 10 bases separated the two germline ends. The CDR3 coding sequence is TGTGCCAGCAGCGCGGGGATTTCAGATACGCAGTATTTT. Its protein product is CASSAGISDTQYF.

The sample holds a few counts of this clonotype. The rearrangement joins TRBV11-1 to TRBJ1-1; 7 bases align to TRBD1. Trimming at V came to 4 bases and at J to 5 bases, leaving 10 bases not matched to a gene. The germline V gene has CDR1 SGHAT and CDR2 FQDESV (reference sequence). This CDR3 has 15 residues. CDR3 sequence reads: CASSSTGAVETEAFF. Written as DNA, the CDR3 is TGTGCCAGCAGCTCCACAGGGGCCGTCGAGACTGAAGCTTTCTTT.

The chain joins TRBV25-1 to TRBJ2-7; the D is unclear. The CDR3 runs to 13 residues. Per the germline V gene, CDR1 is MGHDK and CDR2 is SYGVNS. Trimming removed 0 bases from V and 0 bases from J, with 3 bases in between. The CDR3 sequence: CASSEYNSYEQYF. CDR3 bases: TGTGCCAGCAGTGAATATAACTCCTACGAGCAGTACTTC.

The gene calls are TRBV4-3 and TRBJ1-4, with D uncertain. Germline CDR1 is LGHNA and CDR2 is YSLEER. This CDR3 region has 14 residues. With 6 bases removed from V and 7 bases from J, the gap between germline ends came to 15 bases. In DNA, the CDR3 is TGCGCCAGCAGTAGGGAGGCAGACGGTGAAAAACTGTTTTTT. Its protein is CASSREADGEKLFF.

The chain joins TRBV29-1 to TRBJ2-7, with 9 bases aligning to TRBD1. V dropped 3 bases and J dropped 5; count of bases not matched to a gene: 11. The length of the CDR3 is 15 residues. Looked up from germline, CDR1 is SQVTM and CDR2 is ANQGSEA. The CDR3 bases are TGCAGCGTTGAGGGAACAGGGGGCTATACGGACGAGCAGTACTTC. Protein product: CSVEGTGGYTDEQYF.

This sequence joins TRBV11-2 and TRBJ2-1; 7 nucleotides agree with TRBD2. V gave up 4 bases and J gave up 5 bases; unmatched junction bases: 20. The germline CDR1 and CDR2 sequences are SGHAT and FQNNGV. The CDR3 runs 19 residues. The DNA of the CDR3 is TGTGCCAGCAGCTCTTCGCCCCTCCGGCGGGAGTTTTGGGACAATGAGCAGTTCTTC. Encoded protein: CASSSSPLRREFWDNEQFF.

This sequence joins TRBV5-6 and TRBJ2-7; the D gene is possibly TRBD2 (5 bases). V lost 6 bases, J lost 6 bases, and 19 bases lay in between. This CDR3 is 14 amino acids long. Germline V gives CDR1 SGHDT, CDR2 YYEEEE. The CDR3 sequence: CASTLWTSPVEQYF. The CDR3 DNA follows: TGTGCCAGCACCCTGTGGACTTCCCCGGTCGAGCAGTACTTC.

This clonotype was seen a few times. CDR3 loop: CASRDRVNTEAFF. The CDR3 DNA reads as TGTGCCAGCAGGGACCGGGTGAACACTGAAGCTTTCTTT. The V call is TRBV2, the J call TRBJ1-1; D ambiguous. Germline assignment: CDR1 SNHLY and CDR2 FYNNEI. V was clipped by 6 bases and J by 0 bases, with 8 bases between them. The length of the CDR3 is 13 residues.

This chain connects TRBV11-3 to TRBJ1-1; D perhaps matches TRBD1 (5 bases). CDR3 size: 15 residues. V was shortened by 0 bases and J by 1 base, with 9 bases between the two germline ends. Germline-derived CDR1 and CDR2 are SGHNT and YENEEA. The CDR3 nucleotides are TGTGCCAGCAGCTTAGAGGGACGGCCGAACACTGAAGCTTTCTTT. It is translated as CASSLEGRPNTEAFF.

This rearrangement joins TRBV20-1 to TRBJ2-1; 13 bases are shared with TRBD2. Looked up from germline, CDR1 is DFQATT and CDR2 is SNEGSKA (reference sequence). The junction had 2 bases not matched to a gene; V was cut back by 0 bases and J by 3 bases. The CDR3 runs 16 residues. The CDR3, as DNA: TGCAGTGCTAGAGAACTAGCGGGAGGGGACTACAATGAGCAGTTCTTC. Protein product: CSARELAGGDYNEQFF.

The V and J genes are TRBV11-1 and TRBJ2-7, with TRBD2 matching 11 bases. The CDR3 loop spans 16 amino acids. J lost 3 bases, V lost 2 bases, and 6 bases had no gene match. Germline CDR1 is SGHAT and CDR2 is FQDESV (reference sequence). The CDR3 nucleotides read TGTGCCAGCAGCTTAATGGCTAGCGGGGGGAACTACGAGCAGTACTTC. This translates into CASSLMASGGNYEQYF.

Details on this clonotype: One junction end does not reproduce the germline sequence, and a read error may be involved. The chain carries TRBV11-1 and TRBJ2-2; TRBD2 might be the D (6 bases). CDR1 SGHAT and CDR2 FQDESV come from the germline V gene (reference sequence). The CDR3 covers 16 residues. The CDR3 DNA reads TGTGCCAGCAGCTCATCGACTAGAGCGAGAACCGGGCAGCTGTTTTTT. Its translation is CASSSSTRARTGQLFF.

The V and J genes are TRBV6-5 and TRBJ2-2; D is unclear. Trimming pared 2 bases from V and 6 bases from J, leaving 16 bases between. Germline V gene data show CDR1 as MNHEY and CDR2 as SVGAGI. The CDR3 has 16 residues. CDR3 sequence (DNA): TGTGCCAGCAGTTACGCTTCATCCATAAGAGCCGGGGAGCTGTTTTTT. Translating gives CASSYASSIRAGELFF.

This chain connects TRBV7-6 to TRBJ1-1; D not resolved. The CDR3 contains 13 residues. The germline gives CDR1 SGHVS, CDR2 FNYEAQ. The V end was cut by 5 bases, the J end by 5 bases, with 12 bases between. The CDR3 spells CASSHPYTTEAFF. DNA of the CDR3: TGTGCCAGCAGCCACCCTTATACGACTGAAGCTTTCTTT.

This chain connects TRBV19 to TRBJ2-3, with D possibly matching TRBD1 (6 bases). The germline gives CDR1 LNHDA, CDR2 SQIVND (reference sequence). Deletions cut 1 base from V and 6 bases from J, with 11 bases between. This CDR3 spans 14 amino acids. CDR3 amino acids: CASSIVGAADTQYF. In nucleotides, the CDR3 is TGTGCCAGTAGTATAGTGGGGGCAGCGGATACGCAGTATTTT.

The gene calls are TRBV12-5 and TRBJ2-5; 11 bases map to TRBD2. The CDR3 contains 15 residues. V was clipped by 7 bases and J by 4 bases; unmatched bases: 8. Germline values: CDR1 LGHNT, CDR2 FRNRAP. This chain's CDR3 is CASAPGLAGRETQYF. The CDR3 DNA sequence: TGTGCTAGTGCCCCAGGACTAGCGGGTAGAGAGACCCAGTACTTC.

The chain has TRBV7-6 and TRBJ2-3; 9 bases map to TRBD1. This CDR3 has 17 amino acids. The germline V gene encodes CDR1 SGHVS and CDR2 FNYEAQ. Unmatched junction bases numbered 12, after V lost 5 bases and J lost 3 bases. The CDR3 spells CASSRGAGQGQTDTQYF. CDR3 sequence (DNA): TGTGCCAGCAGCCGAGGGGCGGGACAGGGACAAACAGATACGCAGTATTTT.

Here the CDR3 DNA reads TGCGCCAGCAGCTATGACTGGACCTACGAGCAGTACTTC. Residues: CASSYDWTYEQYF. This chain links TRBV5-1 with TRBJ2-7; no reliable D call. Deletions cut 3 bases from V and 2 bases from J, with 9 bases between. The germline V gene has CDR1 SGHRS and CDR2 YFSETQ. This CDR3 has 13 residues.

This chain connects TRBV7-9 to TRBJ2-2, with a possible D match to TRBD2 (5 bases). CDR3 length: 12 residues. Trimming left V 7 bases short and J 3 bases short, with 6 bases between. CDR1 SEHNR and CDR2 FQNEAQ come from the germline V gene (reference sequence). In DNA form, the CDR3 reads TGTGCCAGCAAGGGAGACACCGGGGAGCTGTTTTTT. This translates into CASKGDTGELFF.

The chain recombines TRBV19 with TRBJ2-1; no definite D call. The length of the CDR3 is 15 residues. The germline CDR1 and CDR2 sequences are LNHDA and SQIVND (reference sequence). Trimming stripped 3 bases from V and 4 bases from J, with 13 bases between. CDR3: CASSMVRAGYNEQFF. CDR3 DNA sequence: TGTGCCAGTAGTATGGTAAGGGCCGGTTACAATGAGCAGTTCTTC.